A single sample is the source of the 12 T cell receptor beta chains below, sequenced in a study of memory CD4+ T cells and cytomegalovirus serostatus (dated by TCRdb to about 2019). The library was made by the immunoSEQ multiplex PCR assay. This immuneACCESS table, as held by TCRdb, lists in-frame sequences with V and J called but not all clones. Of the missing ones, under half trace to an unresolved V gene in checked studies; the others have no known cause. In all, the sample holds nearly 50,000 clones, and 78% of those were seen once. 0.6% to 0.95% of the sample comes from the top ten. A FACSAria II was used to sort memory CD4+ T cells, defined as single viable CD3+CD4+CD8-CD45RO+ cells. Material: memory CD4+ T cells from blood. These receptor sequences come from an adult in good health and CMV-seronegative.

The J gene is TRBJ2-5, the V gene TRBV19; D gene unclear. Germline V CDR1 and CDR2: LNHDA, SQIVND (reference sequence). V dropped 0 bases and J dropped 0 bases, with 5 bases sitting between them. The CDR3 contains 14 residues. This chain's CDR3 is CASSIDPYQETQYF. The DNA of the CDR3 is TGTGCCAGTAGTATAGACCCGTACCAAGAGACCCAGTACTTC.

This clone came up a few times. This chain connects TRBV9 to TRBJ2-2; D uncertain. Germline V lookup: CDR1 SGDLS, CDR2 YYNGEE. Trimming took 4 bases from V and 6 from J, leaving 10 bases between them. This CDR3 has 13 amino acids. The CDR3, as DNA: TGTGCCAGCAGCCCCCCGTTGTCCGGGGAGCTGTTTTTT. This codes for CASSPPLSGELFF.

The V gene is TRBV25-1, the J gene TRBJ2-7, with D hard to call. The germline V gene has CDR1 MGHDK and CDR2 SYGVNS. The V end lost 7 bases, the J end lost 3 bases, and 7 bases lay between the germline ends. CDR3 size: 11 residues. Here the CDR3 DNA reads TGTGCCAGCAAGCTGGGCTACGAGCAGTACTTC. Protein sequence: CASKLGYEQYF.

V usage is TRBV28 and J usage is TRBJ2-7; TRBD1 is a possible D gene (6 bases). This CDR3 has 16 residues. Trimming cost V 6 bases and J 1 base, with 19 bases left between them. Germline V lookup: CDR1 MDHEN, CDR2 SYDVKM. The CDR3 region has the DNA TGTGCCAGCAGACGAACGGACAGCCTAGTATCCTACGAGCAGTACTTC. Encoded protein: CASRRTDSLVSYEQYF.

This chain uses TRBV6-6 with TRBJ1-4; D remains unclear. V was clipped by 2 bases and J by 3 bases, with 1 base between them. The CDR3 is 12 residues long. Germline V gene lookup returns CDR1 MNHNY and CDR2 SVGAGI (reference sequence). CDR3 amino acids: CASSYPNEKLFF. For the CDR3, the DNA is TGTGCCAGCAGTTACCCTAATGAAAAACTGTTTTTT.

This chain joins TRBV5-4 and TRBJ2-5, with D maybe TRBD1 (6 bases). Germline CDR1 and CDR2: SGHNT and YYREEE (reference sequence). V was shortened by 4 bases and J by 5 bases, with 15 bases between the two germline ends. The CDR3 contains 14 residues. DNA of the CDR3: TGTGCCAGCAGCCGGGAACAGGGCGGGGAGACCCAGTACTTC. Translation gives CASSREQGGETQYF.

The J gene is TRBJ1-4, the V gene TRBV5-1, with D possibly matching TRBD1 (6 bases). The length of the CDR3 is 15 residues. Germline V gene lookup returns CDR1 SGHRS and CDR2 YFSETQ. V was cut by 0 bases and J by 1 base, with 7 bases left in between. The CDR3 DNA sequence: TGCGCCAGCAGCTTGGGCAGGGGAACTAATGAAAAACTGTTTTTT. It specifies CASSLGRGTNEKLFF.

V gene TRBV5-4 combines with J gene TRBJ2-7; 10 nucleotides match TRBD1. The germline gives CDR1 SGHNT, CDR2 YYREEE (reference sequence). The CDR3 totals 14 residues. V dropped 3 bases and J dropped 3; count of bases not matched to a gene: 3. The CDR3 region is CASSSTGGNYEQYF. The DNA for the CDR3 is TGTGCCAGCAGCTCGACAGGGGGCAACTACGAGCAGTACTTC.

This chain connects TRBV27 to TRBJ2-3; 7 bases are shared with TRBD1. The germline gives CDR1 MNHEY, CDR2 SMNVEV (reference sequence). Losses at the gene ends were 6 bases for V and 2 bases for J; bases not matched to a gene: 11. The CDR3 sequence is 16 residues long. The CDR3 region is CASSLRVTGFTDTQYF. CDR3 coding DNA: TGTGCCAGCAGCCTCCGAGTGACAGGGTTCACAGATACGCAGTATTTT.

V and J are TRBV4-1 and TRBJ2-4; 8 nucleotides align to TRBD2. The CDR3 sequence is 17 residues long. The germline gives CDR1 MGHRA, CDR2 YSYEKL. J was trimmed by 3 bases and V by 4 bases; bases with no gene match: 11. In DNA form, the CDR3 reads TGCGCCAGCAGCCCCTATGGCGGGAGGTTCGGCAAAAACATTCAGTACTTC. This sequence encodes CASSPYGGRFGKNIQYF.

V usage is TRBV14 and J usage is TRBJ2-7, with 12 bases aligning to TRBD2. Looked up from germline, CDR1 is SGHDN and CDR2 is FVKESK. V lost 4 bases to trimming and J lost 6 bases; unmatched junction nucleotides: 4. The CDR3 has 14 amino acids. CDR3 DNA sequence: TGTGCCAGCAGCCTGACTAGCGGGAGTTTCGAGCAGTACTTC. It translates to CASSLTSGSFEQYF.

This chain connects TRBV5-1 to TRBJ1-6; the D gene is possibly TRBD1 (5 bases). Germline-derived CDR1 and CDR2 are SGHRS and YFSETQ. V lost 4 bases and J 9 bases, leaving 14 bases between the germline ends. This CDR3 region has 14 residues. CDR3 coding DNA: TGCGCCAGCAGCCAAGGACATGGGAGTTCACCCCTCCACTTT. This gives the protein CASSQGHGSSPLHF.